The subject of this entry is one TCR beta chain. What it binds is not known. These data originate in a study of cytomegalovirus exposure and HLA in healthy donors. Study results and limitations: CMV serostatus was the sole immune exposure information available. Reports indicated that the classifier achieved high specificity and sensitivity in diagnosing cytomegalovirus status. Later analysis reportedly placed an Asian-associated ancestry cluster below the roughly 690-donor mean in N-insertions.

V was clipped by 5 bases and J by 1 base; unmatched bases: 7. CDR1 SEHNR and CDR2 FQNEAQ come from the germline V gene (reference sequence). This CDR3 has 16 amino acids. A multiplex PCR was run with 60 Vbeta primers and 13 Jbeta primers. Profiling relied on immunoSEQ multiplex PCR, and the TCRdb table lists in-frame clones only, not all of them. The table includes about 200,000 clones, over 65% detected once. Source material: PBMCs. The sequence was obtained from a boy younger than 10 in good health and CMV-seronegative. V and J are TRBV7-9 and TRBJ1-1; 10 nucleotides agree with TRBD1. CDR3 DNA sequence: TGTGCCAGCAGCCCGACAGGGGGCAGGTCGAACACTGAAGCTTTCTTT. This codes for CASSPTGGRSNTEAFF.